The source of this T cell receptor (beta chain) is a study of cytomegalovirus exposure and HLA in healthy donors. CDR1 and CDR2 (germline): SGHRS, YFSETQ. J lost 9 bases, V lost 4 bases, and 1 base had no gene match. This CDR3 has 12 residues. PCR used 60 Vbeta primers and 13 Jbeta primers. Some clones are missing from TCRdb's copy, which holds only in-frame ones; the method was immunoSEQ multiplex PCR. The data hold fewer than 250,000 clones, with approximately 79% observed a single time. The TCR sequence derives from a man aged 18-30 years in good health and CMV-seronegative. The V gene is TRBV5-1, the J gene TRBJ2-1; TRBD2 matches at 10 bases. Sequencing was performed on PBMCs. The CDR3 spells CASSPSGSEQFF. CDR3 DNA sequence: TGCGCCAGCAGCCCTAGCGGGAGTGAGCAGTTCTTC.